A single TCR beta chain is shown here with its context. The data stem from a study of blood T cell repertoires in COVID-19. Germline lookup yields CDR1 SNHLY and CDR2 FYNNEI. V was shortened by 4 bases and J by 9 bases, with 12 bases between the two germline ends. The CDR3 spans 12 residues. Here immunoSEQ multiplex PCR was the method, and the copy in TCRdb shows in-frame clones only, minus some. This table has 300,000 to 500,000 clones, roughly 90% appearing once. Input material: PBMCs or T cells enriched from blood (not recorded which). The receptor comes from a woman aged 25 to 39 with acute COVID-19. The V gene is TRBV2, the J gene TRBJ1-1; TRBD1 is a possible D gene (5 bases). CDR3 in DNA: TGTGCCAGCAGTGGGGGGGGAAGGCAAGCTTTCTTT. This encodes CASSGGGRQAFF. Drawing the rest from reference TRBV2 and TRBJ1-1, the complete variable domain is EPEVTQTPSHQVTQMGQEVILRCVPISNHLYFYWYRQILGQKVEFLVSFYNNEISEKSEIFDDQFSVERPDGSNFTLKIRSTKLEDSAMYFCASSGGGRQAFFGQGTRLTVV.